The source of this T cell receptor beta chain is a study of cytomegalovirus exposure and HLA in healthy donors. Study-level points and caveats: With further analysis later on, most CMV-associated TCR beta chains appeared HLA-restricted.

Note on this clone: Its matching antigen is unknown.

The CDR3 runs to 16 residues. Trimming took 3 bases from V and 0 from J, leaving 12 bases between them. The germline V gene has CDR1 MGHRA and CDR2 YSYEKL. The PCR was carried out with 60 Vbeta primers and 13 Jbeta primers. Produced via immunoSEQ multiplex PCR; TCRdb's table is partial and in-frame only. Of approximately 160,000 clones listed, 65% to 85% are singletons. This rearrangement joins TRBV4-1 to TRBJ2-1, with TRBD1 as a possible D gene (6 bases). Sequencing input: PBMCs. This TCR came from a woman in her thirties or forties in good health and CMV-seropositive. CDR3 sequence (DNA): TGCGCCAGCAGCCAGATAACAGGGAACTCCTACAATGAGCAGTTCTTC. Amino acids: CASSQITGNSYNEQFF.